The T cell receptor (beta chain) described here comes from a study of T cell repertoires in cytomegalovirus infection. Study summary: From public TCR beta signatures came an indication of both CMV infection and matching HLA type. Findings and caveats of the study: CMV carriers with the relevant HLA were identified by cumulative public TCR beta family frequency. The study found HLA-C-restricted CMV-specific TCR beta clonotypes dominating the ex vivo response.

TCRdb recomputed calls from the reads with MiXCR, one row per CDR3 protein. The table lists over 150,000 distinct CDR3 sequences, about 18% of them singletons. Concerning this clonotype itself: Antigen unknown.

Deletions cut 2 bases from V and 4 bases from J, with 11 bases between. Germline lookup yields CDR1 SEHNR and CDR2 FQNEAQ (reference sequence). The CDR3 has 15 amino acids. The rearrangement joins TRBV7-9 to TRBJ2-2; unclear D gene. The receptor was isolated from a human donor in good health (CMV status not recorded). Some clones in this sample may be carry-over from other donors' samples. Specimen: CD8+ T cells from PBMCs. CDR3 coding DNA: TGTGCCAGCAGCTTAACCGGGTCCTTCACCGGGGAGCTGTTTTTT. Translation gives CASSLTGSFTGELFF.